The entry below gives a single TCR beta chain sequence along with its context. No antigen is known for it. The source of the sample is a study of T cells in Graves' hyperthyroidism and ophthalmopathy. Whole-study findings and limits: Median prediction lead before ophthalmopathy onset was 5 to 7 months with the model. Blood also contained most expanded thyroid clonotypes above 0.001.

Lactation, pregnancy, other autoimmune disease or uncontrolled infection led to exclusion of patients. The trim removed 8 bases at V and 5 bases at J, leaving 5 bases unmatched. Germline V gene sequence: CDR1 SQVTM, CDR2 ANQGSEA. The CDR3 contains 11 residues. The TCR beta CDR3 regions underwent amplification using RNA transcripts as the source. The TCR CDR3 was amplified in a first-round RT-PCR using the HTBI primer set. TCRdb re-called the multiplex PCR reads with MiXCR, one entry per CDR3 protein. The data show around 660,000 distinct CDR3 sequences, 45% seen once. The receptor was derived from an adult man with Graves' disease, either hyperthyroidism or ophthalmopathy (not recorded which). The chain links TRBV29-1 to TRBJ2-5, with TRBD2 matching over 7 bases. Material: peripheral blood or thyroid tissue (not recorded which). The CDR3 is CSLPSGETQYF. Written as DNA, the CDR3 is TGCAGCTTGCCTAGCGGTGAGACCCAGTACTTC. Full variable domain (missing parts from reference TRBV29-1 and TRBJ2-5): SAVISQKPSRDICQRGTSLTIQCQVDSQVTMMFWYRQQPGQSLTLIATANQGSEATYESGFVIDKFPISRPNLTFSTLTVSNMSPEDSSIYLCSLPSGETQYFGPGTRLLVL.